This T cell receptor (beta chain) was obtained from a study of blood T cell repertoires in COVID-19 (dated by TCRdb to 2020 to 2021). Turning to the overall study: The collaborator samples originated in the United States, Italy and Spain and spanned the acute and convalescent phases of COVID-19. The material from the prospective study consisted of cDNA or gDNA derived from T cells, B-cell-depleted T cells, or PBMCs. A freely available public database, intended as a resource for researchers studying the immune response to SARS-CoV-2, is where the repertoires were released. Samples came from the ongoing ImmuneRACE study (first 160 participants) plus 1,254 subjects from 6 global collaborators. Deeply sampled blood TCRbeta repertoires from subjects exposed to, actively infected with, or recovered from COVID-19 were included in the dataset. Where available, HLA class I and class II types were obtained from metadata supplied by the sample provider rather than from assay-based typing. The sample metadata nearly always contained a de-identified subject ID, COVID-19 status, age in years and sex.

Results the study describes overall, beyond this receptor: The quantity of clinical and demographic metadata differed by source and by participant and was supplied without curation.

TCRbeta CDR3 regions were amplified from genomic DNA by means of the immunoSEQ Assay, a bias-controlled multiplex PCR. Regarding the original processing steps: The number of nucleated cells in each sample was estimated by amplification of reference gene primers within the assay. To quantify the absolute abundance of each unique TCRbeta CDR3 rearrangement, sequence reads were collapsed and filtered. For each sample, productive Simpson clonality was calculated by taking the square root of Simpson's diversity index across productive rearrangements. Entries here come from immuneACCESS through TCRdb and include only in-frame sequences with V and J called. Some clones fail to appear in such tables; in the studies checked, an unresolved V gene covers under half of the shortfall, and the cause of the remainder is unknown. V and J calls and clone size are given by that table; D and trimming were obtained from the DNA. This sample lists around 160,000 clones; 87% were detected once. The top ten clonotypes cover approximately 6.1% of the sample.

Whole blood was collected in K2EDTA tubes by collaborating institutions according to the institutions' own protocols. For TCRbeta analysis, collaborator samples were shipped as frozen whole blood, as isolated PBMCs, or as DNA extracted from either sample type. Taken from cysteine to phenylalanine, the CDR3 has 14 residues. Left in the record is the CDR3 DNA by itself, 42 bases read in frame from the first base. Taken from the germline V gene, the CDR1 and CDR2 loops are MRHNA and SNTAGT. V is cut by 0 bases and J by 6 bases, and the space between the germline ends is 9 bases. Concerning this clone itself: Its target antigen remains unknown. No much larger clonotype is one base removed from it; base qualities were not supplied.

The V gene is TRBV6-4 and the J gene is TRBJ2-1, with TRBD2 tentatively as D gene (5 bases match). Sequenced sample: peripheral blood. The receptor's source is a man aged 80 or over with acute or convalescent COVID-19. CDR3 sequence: CASSDSWRTNEQFF. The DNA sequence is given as TGTGCCAGCAGTGACTCGTGGAGGACCAATGAGCAGTTCTTC.